Detailed here is one T cell receptor beta chain. What it binds is not known. These data are taken from a study of cytomegalovirus exposure and HLA in healthy donors. Study-wide points: Reports credit the classifier with highly specific, highly sensitive diagnosis of cytomegalovirus status. CMV serostatus alone was available as immune exposure information. Sequences of the TCR beta chain were said to predict the HLA-A and HLA-B alleles of most subjects accurately.

The PCR made use of 60 Vbeta and 13 Jbeta primers. Method: immunoSEQ multiplex PCR; TCRdb's copy keeps in-frame clones and lacks some. The table lists more than 90,000 clones, 76% of them singletons, with roughly 2% in the top ten. The length of the CDR3 is 14 residues. V was clipped by 1 base and J by 7 bases, with 14 bases between them. Germline V gene sequence: CDR1 SGHNT, CDR2 YYREEE (reference sequence). The J gene is TRBJ1-2, the V gene TRBV5-4; a possible D gene is TRBD1 (5 bases). Specimen: PBMCs. The TCR sequence derives from a man aged 35-49 years in good health and CMV-seronegative. The CDR3: CASSLRGGSFGYTF. The CDR3 coding sequence is TGTGCCAGCAGCTTGCGGGGGGGAAGCTTTGGCTACACCTTC.